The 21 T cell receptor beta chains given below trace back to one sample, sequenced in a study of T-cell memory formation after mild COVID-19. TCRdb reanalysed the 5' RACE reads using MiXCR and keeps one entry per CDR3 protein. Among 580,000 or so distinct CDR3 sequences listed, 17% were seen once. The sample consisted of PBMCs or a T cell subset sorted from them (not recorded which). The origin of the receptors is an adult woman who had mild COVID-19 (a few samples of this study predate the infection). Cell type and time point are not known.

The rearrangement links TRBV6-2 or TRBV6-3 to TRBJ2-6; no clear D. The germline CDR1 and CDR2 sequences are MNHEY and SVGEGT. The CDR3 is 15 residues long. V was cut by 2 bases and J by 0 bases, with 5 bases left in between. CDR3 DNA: TGTGCCAGCAGTTACGTATCCTCTGGGGCCAACGTCCTGACTTTC. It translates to CASSYVSSGANVLTF.

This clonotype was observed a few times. CDR3 in DNA: TGTGCCAGCAGTGAATTTGGGGCGGGGAGCACAGATACGCAGTATTTT. Its protein product is CASSEFGAGSTDTQYF. The rearrangement uses TRBV25-1 and TRBJ2-3, with a weak D call TRBD2 (6 bases). The ends were cut back, 1 base at V and 0 bases at J, with 11 bases in the middle. Germline loops: CDR1 MGHDK, CDR2 SYGVNS. This CDR3 has 16 amino acids.

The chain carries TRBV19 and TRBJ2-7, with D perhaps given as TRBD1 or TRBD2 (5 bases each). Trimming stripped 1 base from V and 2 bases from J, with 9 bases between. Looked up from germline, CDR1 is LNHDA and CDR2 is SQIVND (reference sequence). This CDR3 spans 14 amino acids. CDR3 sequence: CASSIGLGAYEQYF. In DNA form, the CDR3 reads TGTGCCAGTAGTATAGGGCTGGGGGCCTACGAGCAGTACTTC.

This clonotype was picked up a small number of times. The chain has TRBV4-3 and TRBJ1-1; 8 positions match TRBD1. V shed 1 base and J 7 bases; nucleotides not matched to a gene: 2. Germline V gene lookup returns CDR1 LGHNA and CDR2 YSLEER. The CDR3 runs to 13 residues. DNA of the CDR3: TGCGCCAGCAGCCAAGGACAGGGGCTTGAAGCTTTCTTT. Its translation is CASSQGQGLEAFF.

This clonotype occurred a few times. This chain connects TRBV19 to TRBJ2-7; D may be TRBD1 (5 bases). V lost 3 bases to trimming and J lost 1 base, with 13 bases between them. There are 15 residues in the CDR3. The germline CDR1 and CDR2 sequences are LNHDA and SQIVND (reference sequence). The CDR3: CASSMIQGYSYEQYF. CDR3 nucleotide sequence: TGTGCCAGTAGTATGATCCAGGGTTATTCCTACGAGCAGTACTTC.

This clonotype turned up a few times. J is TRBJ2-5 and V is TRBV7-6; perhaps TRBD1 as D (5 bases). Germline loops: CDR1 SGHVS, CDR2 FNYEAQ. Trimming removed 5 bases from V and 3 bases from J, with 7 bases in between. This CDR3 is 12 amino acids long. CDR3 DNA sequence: TGTGCCAGCAGCCAGGGAAAAGAGACCCAGTACTTC. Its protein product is CASSQGKETQYF.

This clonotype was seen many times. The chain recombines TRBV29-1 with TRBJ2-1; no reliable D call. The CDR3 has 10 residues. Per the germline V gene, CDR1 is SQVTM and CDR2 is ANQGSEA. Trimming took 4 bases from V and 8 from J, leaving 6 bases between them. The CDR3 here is CSVVGDEQFF. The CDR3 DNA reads TGCAGCGTTGTTGGGGATGAGCAGTTCTTC.

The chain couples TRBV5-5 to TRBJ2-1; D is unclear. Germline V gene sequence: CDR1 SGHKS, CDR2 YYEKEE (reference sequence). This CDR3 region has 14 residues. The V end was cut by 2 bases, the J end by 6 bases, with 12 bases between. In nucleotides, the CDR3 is TGTGCCAGCAGCTTTCCCGACGGATTCAATGAGCAGTTCTTC. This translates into CASSFPDGFNEQFF.

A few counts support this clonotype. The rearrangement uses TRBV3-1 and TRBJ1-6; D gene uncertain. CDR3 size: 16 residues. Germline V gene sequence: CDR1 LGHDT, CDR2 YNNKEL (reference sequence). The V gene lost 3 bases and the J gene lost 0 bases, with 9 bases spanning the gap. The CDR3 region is CASSHRKSSYNSPLHF. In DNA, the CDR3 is TGTGCCAGCAGCCATAGGAAAAGCTCCTATAATTCACCCCTCCACTTT. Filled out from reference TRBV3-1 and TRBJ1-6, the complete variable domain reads DTAVSQTPKYLVTQMGNDKSIKCEQNLGHDTMYWYKQDSKKFLKIMFSYNNKELIINETVPNRFSPKSPDKAHLNLHINSLELGDSAVYFCASSHRKSSYNSPLHFGNGTRLTVT.

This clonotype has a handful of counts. The CDR3, as DNA: TGTGCCTGGAGCAGACTAGCGGGAGACACCGGGGAGCTGTTTTTT. It translates to CAWSRLAGDTGELFF. This chain links TRBV30 with TRBJ2-2, with 12 bases aligning to TRBD2. Germline-derived CDR1 and CDR2 are GTSNPN and SVGIG (reference sequence). There are 15 residues in the CDR3. J lost 3 bases, V lost 3 bases, and 2 bases had no gene match.

Written as DNA, the CDR3 is TGCAGTGTAACAGCGGGAGGCCTCTACGAGCAGTACTTC. This codes for CSVTAGGLYEQYF. The V and J genes are TRBV20-1 and TRBJ2-7, with 9 bases lining up with TRBD2. Germline CDR1 DFQATT, CDR2 SNEGSKA (reference sequence). J lost 3 bases, V lost 7 bases, and 7 bases had no gene match. The CDR3 has 13 amino acids.

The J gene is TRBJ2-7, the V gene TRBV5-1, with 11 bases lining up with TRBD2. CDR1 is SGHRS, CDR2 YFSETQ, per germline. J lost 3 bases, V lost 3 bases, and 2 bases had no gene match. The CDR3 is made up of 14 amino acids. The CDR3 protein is CASSSGLAGYEQYF. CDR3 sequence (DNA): TGCGCCAGCAGCTCCGGACTAGCGGGCTACGAGCAGTACTTC.

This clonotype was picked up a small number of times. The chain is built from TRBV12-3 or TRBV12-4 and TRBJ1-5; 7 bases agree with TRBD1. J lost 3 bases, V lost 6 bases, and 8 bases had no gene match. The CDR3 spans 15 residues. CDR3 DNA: TGTGCCAGCAGCCCCCGACAGGGATTCAATCAGCCCCAGCATTTT. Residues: CASSPRQGFNQPQHF.

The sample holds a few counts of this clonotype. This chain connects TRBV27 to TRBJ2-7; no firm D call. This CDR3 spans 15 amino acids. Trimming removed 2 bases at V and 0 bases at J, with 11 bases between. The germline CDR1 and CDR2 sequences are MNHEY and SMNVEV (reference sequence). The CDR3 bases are TGTGCCAGCAGTTTAATTCCAAGGAGCTCCTACGAGCAGTACTTC. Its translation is CASSLIPRSSYEQYF.

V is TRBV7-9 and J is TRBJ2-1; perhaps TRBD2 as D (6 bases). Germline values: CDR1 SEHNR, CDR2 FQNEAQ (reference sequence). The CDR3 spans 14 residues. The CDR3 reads CAGVGRRAYNEQFF. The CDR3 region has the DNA TGTGCAGGGGTAGGGAGGAGGGCCTACAATGAGCAGTTCTTC. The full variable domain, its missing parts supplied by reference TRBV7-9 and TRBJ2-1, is DTGVSQNPRHKITKRGQNVTFRCDPISEHNRLYWYRQTLGQGPEFLTYFQNEAQLEKSRLLSDRFSAERPKGSFSTLEIQRTEQGDSAMYLCAGVGRRAYNEQFFGPGTRLTVL.

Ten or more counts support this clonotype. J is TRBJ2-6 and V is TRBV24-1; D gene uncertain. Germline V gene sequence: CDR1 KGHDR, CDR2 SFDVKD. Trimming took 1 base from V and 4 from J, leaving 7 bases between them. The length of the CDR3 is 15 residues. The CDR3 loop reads CATSDLSAGANVLTF. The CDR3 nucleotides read TGTGCCACCAGTGATTTAAGCGCGGGGGCCAACGTCCTGACTTTC.

Here the CDR3 reads CASSKNTGPRGAYEQYF. For the CDR3, the DNA is TGTGCCAGCAGCAAAAACACGGGTCCCCGGGGGGCCTACGAGCAGTACTTC. This chain uses TRBV21-1 with TRBJ2-7; the listed D gene, TRBD1, was not tested against the DNA. TRBV21-1 is flagged as a pseudogene. The length of the CDR3 is 17 residues.

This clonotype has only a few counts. The CDR3 DNA sequence: TGTGCCAGCAGTTTAAAAGCGGGCAGGGTCTATGGCTACACCTTC. Translated: CASSLKAGRVYGYTF. The rearrangement joins TRBV12-3 or TRBV12-4 to TRBJ1-2, with D maybe TRBD1 (5 bases). Trimming took 2 bases from V and 4 from J, leaving 14 bases between them. The CDR3 runs to 15 residues.

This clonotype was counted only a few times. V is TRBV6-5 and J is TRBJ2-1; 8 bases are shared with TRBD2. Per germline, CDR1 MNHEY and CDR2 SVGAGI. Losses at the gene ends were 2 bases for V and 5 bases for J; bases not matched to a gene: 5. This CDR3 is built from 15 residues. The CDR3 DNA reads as TGTGCCAGCAGTTACGGTGGCGGGAGGAACAATGAGCAGTTCTTC. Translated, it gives CASSYGGGRNNEQFF.

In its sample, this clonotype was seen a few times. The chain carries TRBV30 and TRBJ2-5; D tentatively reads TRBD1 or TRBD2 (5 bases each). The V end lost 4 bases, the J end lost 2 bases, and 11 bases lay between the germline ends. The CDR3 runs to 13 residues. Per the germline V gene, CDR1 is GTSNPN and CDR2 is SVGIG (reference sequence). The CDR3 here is CAWNRGAQETQYF. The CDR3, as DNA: TGTGCCTGGAACCGAGGGGCGCAAGAGACCCAGTACTTC.

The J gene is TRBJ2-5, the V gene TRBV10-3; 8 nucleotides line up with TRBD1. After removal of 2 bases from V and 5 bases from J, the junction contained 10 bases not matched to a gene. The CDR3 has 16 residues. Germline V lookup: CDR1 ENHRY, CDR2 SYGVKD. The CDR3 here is CAISETTGGLLETQYF. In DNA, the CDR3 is TGTGCCATCAGTGAGACTACAGGGGGTCTATTGGAGACCCAGTACTTC.